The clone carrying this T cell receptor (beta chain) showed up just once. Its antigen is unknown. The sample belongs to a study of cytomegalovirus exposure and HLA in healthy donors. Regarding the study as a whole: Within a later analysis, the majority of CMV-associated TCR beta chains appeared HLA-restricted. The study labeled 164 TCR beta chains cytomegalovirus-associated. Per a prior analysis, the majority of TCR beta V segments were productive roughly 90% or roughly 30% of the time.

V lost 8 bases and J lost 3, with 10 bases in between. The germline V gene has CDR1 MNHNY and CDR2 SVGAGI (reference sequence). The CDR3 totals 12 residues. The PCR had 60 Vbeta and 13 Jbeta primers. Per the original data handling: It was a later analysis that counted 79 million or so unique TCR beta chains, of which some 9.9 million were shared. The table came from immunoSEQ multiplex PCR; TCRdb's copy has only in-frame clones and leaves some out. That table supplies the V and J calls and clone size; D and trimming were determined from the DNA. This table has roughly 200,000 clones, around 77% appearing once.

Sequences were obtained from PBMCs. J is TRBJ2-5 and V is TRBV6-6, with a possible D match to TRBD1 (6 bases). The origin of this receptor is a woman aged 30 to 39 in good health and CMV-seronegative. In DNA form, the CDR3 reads TGTGCCAGCTCCCAGGGGAAAGAGACCCAGTACTTC. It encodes CASSQGKETQYF.